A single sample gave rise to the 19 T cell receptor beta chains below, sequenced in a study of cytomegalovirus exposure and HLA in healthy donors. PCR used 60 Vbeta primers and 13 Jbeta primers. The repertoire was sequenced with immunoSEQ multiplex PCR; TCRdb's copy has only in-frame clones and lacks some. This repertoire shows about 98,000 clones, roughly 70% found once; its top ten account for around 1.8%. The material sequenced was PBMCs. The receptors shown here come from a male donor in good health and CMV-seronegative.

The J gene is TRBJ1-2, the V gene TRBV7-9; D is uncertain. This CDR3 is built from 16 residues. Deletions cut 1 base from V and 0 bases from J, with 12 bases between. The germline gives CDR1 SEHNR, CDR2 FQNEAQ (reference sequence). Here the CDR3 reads CASSLGLQFSNYGYTF. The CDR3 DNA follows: TGTGCCAGCAGCTTAGGGCTCCAATTCTCTAACTATGGCTACACCTTC.

CDR3 in amino acids: CASSFRWRGSEKLFF. The DNA for the CDR3 is TGTGCCAGCAGCTTTAGGTGGCGAGGTTCTGAAAAACTGTTTTTT. The chain combines TRBV11-2 with TRBJ1-4; D is ambiguous. V lost 3 bases to trimming and J lost 7 bases, with 15 bases between them. The CDR3 is made up of 15 amino acids. Germline CDR1 SGHAT, CDR2 FQNNGV.

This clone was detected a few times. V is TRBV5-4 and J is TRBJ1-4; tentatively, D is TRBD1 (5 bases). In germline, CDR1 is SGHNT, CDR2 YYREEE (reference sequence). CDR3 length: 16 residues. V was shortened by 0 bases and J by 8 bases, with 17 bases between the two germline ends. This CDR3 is CASSLGGDPEGEKLFF. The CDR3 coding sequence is TGTGCCAGCAGCTTGGGGGGGGACCCTGAGGGGGAAAAACTGTTTTTT.

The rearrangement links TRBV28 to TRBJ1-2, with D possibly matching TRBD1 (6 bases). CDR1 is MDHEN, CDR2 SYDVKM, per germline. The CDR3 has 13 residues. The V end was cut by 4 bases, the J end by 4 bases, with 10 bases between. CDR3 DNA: TGTGCCAGCAGTTACACAGGGATCTATGGCTACACCTTC. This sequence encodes CASSYTGIYGYTF.

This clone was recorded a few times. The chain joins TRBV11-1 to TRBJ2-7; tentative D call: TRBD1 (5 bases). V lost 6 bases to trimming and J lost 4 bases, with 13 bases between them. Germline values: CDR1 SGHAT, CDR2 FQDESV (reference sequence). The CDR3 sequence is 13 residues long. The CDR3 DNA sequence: TGTGCCAGCAGTGCAGGGTTCGGATACGAGCAGTACTTC. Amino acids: CASSAGFGYEQYF.

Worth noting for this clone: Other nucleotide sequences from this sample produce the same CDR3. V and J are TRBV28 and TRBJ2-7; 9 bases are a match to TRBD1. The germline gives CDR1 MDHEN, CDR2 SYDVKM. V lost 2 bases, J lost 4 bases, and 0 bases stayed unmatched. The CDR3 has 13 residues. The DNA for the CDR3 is TGTGCCAGCAGTTTAGGGACAGGGTACGAGCAGTACTTC. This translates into CASSLGTGYEQYF.

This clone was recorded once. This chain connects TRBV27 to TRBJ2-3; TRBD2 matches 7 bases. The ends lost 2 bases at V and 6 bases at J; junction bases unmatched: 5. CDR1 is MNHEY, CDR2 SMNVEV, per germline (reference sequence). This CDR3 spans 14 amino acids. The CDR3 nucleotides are TGTGCCAGCAGTTTAGGGCCGCGGGGGGATACGCAGTATTTT. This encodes CASSLGPRGDTQYF.

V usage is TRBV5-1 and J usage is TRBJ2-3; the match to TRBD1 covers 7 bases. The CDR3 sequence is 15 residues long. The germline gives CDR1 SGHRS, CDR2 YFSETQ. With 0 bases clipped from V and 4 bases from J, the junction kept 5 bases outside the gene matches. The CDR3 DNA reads TGCGCCAGCAGCTTGGTGGGACAGTTAGCAGATACGCAGTATTTT. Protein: CASSLVGQLADTQYF. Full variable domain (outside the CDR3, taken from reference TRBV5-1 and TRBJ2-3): KAGVTQTPRYLIKTRGQQVTLSCSPISGHRSVSWYQQTPGQGLQFLFEYFSETQRNKGNFPGRFSGRQFSNSRSEMNVSTLELGDSALYLCASSLVGQLADTQYFGPGTRLTVL.

CDR3 sequence reads: CASSLAGTGGQETQYF. Written as DNA, the CDR3 is TGCGCCAGCAGCTTGGCCGGGACGGGGGGACAAGAGACCCAGTACTTC. The chain has TRBV5-1 and TRBJ2-5, with TRBD2 identical over 7 bases. V was pared by 0 bases and J by 2 bases, with 7 bases of the junction left unmatched. Germline loops: CDR1 SGHRS, CDR2 YFSETQ. This CDR3 has 16 residues.

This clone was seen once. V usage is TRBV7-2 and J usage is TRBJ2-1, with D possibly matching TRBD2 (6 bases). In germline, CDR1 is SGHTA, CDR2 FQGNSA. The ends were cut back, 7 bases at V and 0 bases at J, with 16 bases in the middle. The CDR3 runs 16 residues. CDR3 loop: CASTLDLASSYNEQFF. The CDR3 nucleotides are TGTGCCAGCACCCTGGACCTAGCGAGCTCCTACAATGAGCAGTTCTTC.

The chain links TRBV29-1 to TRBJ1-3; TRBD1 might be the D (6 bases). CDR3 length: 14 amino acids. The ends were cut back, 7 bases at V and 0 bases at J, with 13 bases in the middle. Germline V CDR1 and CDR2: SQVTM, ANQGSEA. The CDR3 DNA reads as TGCAGCGCTGCGACGGACAGCTCTGGAAACACCATATATTTT. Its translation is CSAATDSSGNTIYF.

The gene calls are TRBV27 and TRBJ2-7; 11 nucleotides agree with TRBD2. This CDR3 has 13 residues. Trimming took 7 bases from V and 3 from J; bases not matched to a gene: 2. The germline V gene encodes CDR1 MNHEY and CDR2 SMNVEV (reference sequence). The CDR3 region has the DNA TGTGCCAGCAAAACTAGCGGGAGCTACGAGCAGTACTTC. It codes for CASKTSGSYEQYF.

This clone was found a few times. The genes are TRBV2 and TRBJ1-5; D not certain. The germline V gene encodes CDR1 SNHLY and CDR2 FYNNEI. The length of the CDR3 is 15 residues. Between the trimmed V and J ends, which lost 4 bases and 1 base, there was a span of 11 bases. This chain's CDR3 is CASSVSVLSNQPQHF. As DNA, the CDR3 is TGTGCCAGCAGTGTTAGTGTTTTGAGCAATCAGCCCCAGCATTTT.

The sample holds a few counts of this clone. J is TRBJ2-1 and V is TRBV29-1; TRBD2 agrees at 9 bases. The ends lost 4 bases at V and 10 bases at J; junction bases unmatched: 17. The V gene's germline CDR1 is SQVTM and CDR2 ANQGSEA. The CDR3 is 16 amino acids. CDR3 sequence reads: CSVGGLGREGPGEQFF. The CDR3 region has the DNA TGCAGCGTTGGCGGGTTGGGGCGGGAGGGTCCTGGGGAGCAGTTCTTC.

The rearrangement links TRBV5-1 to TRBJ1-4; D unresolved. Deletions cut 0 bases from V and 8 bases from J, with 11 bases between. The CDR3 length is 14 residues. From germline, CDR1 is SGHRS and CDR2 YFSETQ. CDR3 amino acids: CASSLVVGEEKLFF. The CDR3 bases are TGCGCCAGCAGCTTGGTTGTCGGAGAAGAAAAACTGTTTTTT.

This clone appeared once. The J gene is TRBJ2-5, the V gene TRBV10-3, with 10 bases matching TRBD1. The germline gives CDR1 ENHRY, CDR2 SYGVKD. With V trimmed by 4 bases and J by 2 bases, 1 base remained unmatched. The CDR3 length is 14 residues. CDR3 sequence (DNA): TGTGCCATCAGTGCGGGACAGGGGCAAGAGACCCAGTACTTC. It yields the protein CAISAGQGQETQYF.

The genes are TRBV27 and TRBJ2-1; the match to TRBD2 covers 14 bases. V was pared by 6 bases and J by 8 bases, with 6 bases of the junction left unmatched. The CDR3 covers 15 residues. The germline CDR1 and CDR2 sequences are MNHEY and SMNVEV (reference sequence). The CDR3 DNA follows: TGTGCCAGCAGCGACCCGGGACTAGCGGGAGATGAGCAGTTCTTC. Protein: CASSDPGLAGDEQFF.

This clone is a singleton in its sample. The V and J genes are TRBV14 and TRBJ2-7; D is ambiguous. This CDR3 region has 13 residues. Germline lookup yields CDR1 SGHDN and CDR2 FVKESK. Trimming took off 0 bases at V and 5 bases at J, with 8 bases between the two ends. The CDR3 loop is CASSQDRVHEQYF. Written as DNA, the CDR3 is TGTGCCAGCAGCCAAGATCGAGTCCACGAGCAGTACTTC.

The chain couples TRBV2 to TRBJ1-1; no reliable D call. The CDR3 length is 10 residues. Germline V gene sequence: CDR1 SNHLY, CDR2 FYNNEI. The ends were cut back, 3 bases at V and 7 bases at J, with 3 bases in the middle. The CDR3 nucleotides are TGTGCCAGCAGTGATCGTGAAGCTTTCTTT. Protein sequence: CASSDREAFF.